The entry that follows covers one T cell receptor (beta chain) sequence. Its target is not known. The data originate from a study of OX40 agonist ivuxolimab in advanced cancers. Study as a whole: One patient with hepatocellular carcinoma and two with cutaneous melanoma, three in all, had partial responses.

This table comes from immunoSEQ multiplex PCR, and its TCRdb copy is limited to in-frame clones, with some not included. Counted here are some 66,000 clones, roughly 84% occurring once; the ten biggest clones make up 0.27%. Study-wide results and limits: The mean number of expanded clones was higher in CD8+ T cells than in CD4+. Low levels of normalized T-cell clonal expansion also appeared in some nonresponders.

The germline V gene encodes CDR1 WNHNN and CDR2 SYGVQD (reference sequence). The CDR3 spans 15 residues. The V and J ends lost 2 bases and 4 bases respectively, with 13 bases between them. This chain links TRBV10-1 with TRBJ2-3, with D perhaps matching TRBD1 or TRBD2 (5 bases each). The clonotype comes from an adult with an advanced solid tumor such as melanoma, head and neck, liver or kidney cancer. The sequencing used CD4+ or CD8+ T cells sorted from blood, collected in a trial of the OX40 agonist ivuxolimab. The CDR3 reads CASSESGGTSDTQYF. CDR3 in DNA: TGCGCCAGCAGTGAGAGTGGTGGGACCTCAGATACGCAGTATTTT.